This T cell receptor (beta chain) stems from a study of blood T cell repertoires in COVID-19. Across the study: From T cells, B-cell-depleted T cells, or PBMCs came the material, which was cDNA or gDNA.

How the authors handled the data: How many nucleated cells were present was estimated from reference gene primer amplification. Using immunoSEQ multiplex PCR, the repertoire was profiled, and TCRdb retains in-frame clones only, with some absent. The DNA was the basis for D and trimming; V, J and clone size are from that table. This table holds more than 90,000 clones, 80% to 85% found once. The trim removed 6 bases at V and 11 bases at J, leaving 6 bases unmatched. The CDR3 sequence is 13 residues long. The chain recombines TRBV12-3 or TRBV12-4 with TRBJ1-6, with TRBD1 identical over 8 bases. The receptor was isolated from a man between 60 and 70 years old with acute or convalescent COVID-19. Sequencing was done on a sample of peripheral blood. CDR3 sequence: CASRSQGAAPLHF. The CDR3 nucleotides are TGTGCCAGCAGGTCCCAGGGGGCTGCACCCCTCCACTTT.